This is a list of T cell receptor beta chains from one sample in a study of T-cell memory formation after mild COVID-19. TCRdb analysed the 5' RACE reads with MiXCR anew, one entry per CDR3 protein. Of 390,000 or so distinct CDR3 sequences detected, roughly 15% appear once; the ten largest clones hold around a fifth. What was sequenced was PBMCs or a T cell subset sorted from them (not recorded which). These receptors originate from a man aged 18 to 30 who had mild COVID-19 (a few samples of this study predate the infection). Cell type and time point are not known. The CDR3 runs from the conserved cysteine through the conserved F or W. The D gene is left open where the match is weak. Only part of the rows carry a size: once, few, many, or a class if the clone is expanded.

V: TRBV7-3
D: NA
size: NA
J: TRBJ2-1
CDR3: CATSPGGPYNEQFF
DNA: TGTGCCACCAGCCCCGGGGGGCCCTACAATGAGCAGTTCTTC

V: TRBV7-8
D: NA
size: NA
J: TRBJ2-4
CDR3: CASSFGTGNIQYF
DNA: TGTGCCAGCAGCTTTGGGACGGGGAACATTCAGTACTTC

V: TRBV18
D: TRBD2
size: NA
J: TRBJ2-3
CDR3: CASSPVLADFTDTQYF
DNA: TGTGCCAGCTCACCAGTCCTAGCGGATTTCACAGATACGCAGTATTTT

V: TRBV12-3/TRBV12-4
D: NA
size: few
J: TRBJ1-2
CDR3: CASSRTGPYLYTF
DNA: TGTGCCAGCAGCCGTACAGGGCCCTATTTGTACACCTTC

V: TRBV7-2
D: TRBD1
size: few
J: TRBJ1-5
CDR3: CASSVDREQPQHF
DNA: TGTGCCAGCAGCGTCGACAGGGAACAGCCCCAGCATTTT

V: TRBV4-3
D: NA
size: NA
J: TRBJ2-7
CDR3: CASSQAPTKDDEQYF
DNA: TGCGCCAGCAGCCAAGCCCCCACCAAGGATGACGAGCAGTACTTC

V: TRBV7-9
D: NA
size: few
J: TRBJ2-2
CDR3: CASSLSPGQNTGELFF
DNA: TGTGCCAGCAGCTTAAGCCCCGGGCAAAACACCGGGGAGCTGTTTTTT

V: TRBV28
D: NA
size: many
J: TRBJ2-5
CDR3: CASSLALRSWGQETQYF
DNA: TGTGCCAGCAGTTTAGCGCTCCGGAGCTGGGGGCAAGAGACCCAGTACTTC

V: TRBV5-6
D: NA
size: few
J: TRBJ2-2
CDR3: CASSFTTGSRAHTGELFF
DNA: TGTGCCAGCAGCTTTACAACAGGGTCCCGAGCCCACACCGGGGAGCTGTTTTTT

V: TRBV6-2/TRBV6-3
D: TRBD1
size: NA
J: TRBJ2-1
CDR3: CASRRGQGNEQFF
DNA: TGTGCCAGCAGAAGAGGACAGGGCAATGAGCAGTTCTTC

V: TRBV12-3/TRBV12-4
D: TRBD1
size: few
J: TRBJ2-2
CDR3: CASSRWTTTGGMSTGELFF
DNA: TGTGCCAGCAGTAGGTGGACGACGACAGGGGGCATGTCAACCGGGGAGCTGTTTTTT

V: TRBV9
D: NA
size: NA
J: TRBJ2-1
CDR3: CASSARDDPYNEQFF
DNA: TGTGCCAGCAGCGCCCGGGACGATCCTTACAATGAGCAGTTCTTC

V: TRBV20-1
D: NA
size: few
J: TRBJ1-5
CDR3: CSARIVANQPQHF
DNA: TGCAGTGCTAGGATTGTGGCGAATCAGCCCCAGCATTTT

V: TRBV7-2
D: NA
size: once
J: TRBJ2-5
CDR3: CASRSGNHETQYF
DNA: TGTGCCAGCAGAAGCGGCAACCACGAGACCCAGTACTTC

V: TRBV7-2
D: NA
size: few
J: TRBJ2-4
CDR3: CASSLFGVGARNIQYF
DNA: TGTGCCAGCAGCTTATTCGGGGTTGGGGCAAGGAACATTCAGTACTTC

V: TRBV6-1
D: NA
size: NA
J: TRBJ1-2
CDR3: CASSEGSGDTGYGYTF
DNA: TGTGCCAGCAGTGAAGGCTCAGGGGACACGGGATATGGCTACACCTTC

V: TRBV7-9
D: NA
size: few
J: TRBJ1-2
CDR3: CASSLTTGIPLDGYTF
DNA: TGTGCCAGCAGCTTAACCACAGGGATTCCGTTGGATGGCTACACCTTC

V: TRBV20-1
D: NA
size: NA
J: TRBJ2-1
CDR3: CSARKPRDTVEDEQFF
DNA: TGCAGTGCTAGAAAGCCCCGGGATACGGTCGAGGATGAGCAGTTCTTC

V: TRBV20-1
D: TRBD1
size: few
J: TRBJ1-4
CDR3: CSARSWTGVGGEKLFF
DNA: TGCAGTGCTCGGAGCTGGACAGGGGTTGGTGGTGAAAAACTGTTTTTT

V: TRBV2
D: TRBD1
size: NA
J: TRBJ2-1
CDR3: CASHSDRAGGNEQFF
DNA: TGTGCCAGTCACTCCGATCGGGCAGGGGGCAATGAGCAGTTCTTC

V: TRBV5-1
D: NA
size: few
J: TRBJ2-7
CDR3: CASSLGWGDYEQYF
DNA: TGCGCCAGCAGCCTGGGTTGGGGGGACTACGAGCAGTACTTC

V: TRBV4-1
D: NA
size: few
J: TRBJ2-7
CDR3: CASSQNQAAPSYEQYF
DNA: TGCGCCAGCAGCCAAAACCAGGCGGCCCCCTCCTACGAGCAGTACTTC

V: TRBV7-9
D: TRBD1
size: once
J: TRBJ2-2
CDR3: CASSSYRGRPHGELYF
DNA: TGTGCCAGCAGCTCCTACAGGGGGCGACCCCACGGGGAGCTGTATTTT

V: TRBV28
D: TRBD1
size: NA
J: TRBJ1-5
CDR3: CASSQQGRQPQHF
DNA: TGTGCCAGCAGCCAACAGGGGAGACAGCCCCAGCATTTT

V: TRBV7-8
D: TRBD2
size: few
J: TRBJ2-2
CDR3: CASGGGARNTGELFF
DNA: TGTGCCAGCGGCGGGGGGGCTCGAAACACCGGGGAGCTGTTTTTT

V: TRBV7-2
D: TRBD2
size: few
J: TRBJ2-5
CDR3: CASSLEGGGRTETQYF
DNA: TGTGCCAGCAGCTTAGAGGGCGGGGGACGGACGGAGACCCAGTACTTC

V: TRBV7-2
D: NA
size: few
J: TRBJ2-5
CDR3: CASSSDWRKETQYF
DNA: TGTGCCAGCAGCTCGGACTGGCGGAAAGAGACCCAGTACTTC

V: TRBV7-6
D: NA
size: NA
J: TRBJ2-5
CDR3: CASSLGPADGGETQYF
DNA: TGTGCCAGCAGCTTAGGCCCCGCCGACGGGGGAGAGACCCAGTACTTC

V: TRBV12-3/TRBV12-4
D: NA
size: NA
J: TRBJ2-5
CDR3: CASSQAGAKETQYF
DNA: TGTGCCAGCAGCCAGGCGGGGGCTAAAGAGACCCAGTACTTC

V: TRBV11-2
D: TRBD1
size: few
J: TRBJ2-3
CDR3: CASSLRSGFLVGGGNTQYF
DNA: TGTGCCAGCAGCTTAAGGTCCGGGTTTCTCGTAGGGGGCGGAAATACGCAGTATTTT

V: TRBV20-1
D: NA
size: NA
J: TRBJ2-3
CDR3: CSASPGGAVTDTQYF
DNA: TGCAGTGCGTCCCCTGGGGGAGCGGTGACAGATACGCAGTATTTT

V: TRBV19
D: TRBD2
size: few
J: TRBJ2-1
CDR3: CASSIVYPSGEEQFF
DNA: TGTGCCAGTAGTATAGTATATCCTAGCGGGGAAGAGCAGTTCTTC

V: TRBV2
D: NA
size: once
J: TRBJ2-2
CDR3: CASSDFQGYTGELFF
DNA: TGTGCCAGCAGTGATTTTCAGGGGTACACCGGGGAGCTGTTTTTT

V: TRBV7-8
D: NA
size: NA
J: TRBJ2-1
CDR3: CASSFRRLVRNNEQFF
DNA: TGTGCCAGCAGCTTTCGAAGACTAGTGCGTAACAATGAGCAGTTCTTC

V: TRBV5-1
D: NA
size: few
J: TRBJ2-6
CDR3: CASSETAARTSGANVLTF
DNA: TGCGCCAGCAGCGAAACAGCTGCCAGGACCTCTGGGGCCAACGTCCTGACTTTC

V: TRBV27
D: NA
size: few
J: TRBJ2-2
CDR3: CASRLWGTGELFF
DNA: TGTGCCAGCAGACTCTGGGGTACCGGGGAGCTGTTTTTT

V: TRBV5-1
D: TRBD1
size: many
J: TRBJ2-3
CDR3: CASSLAHRDRFKDTQYF
DNA: TGCGCCAGCAGCTTGGCTCATCGGGACAGGTTTAAAGATACGCAGTATTTT

V: TRBV12-3/TRBV12-4
D: NA
size: few
J: TRBJ1-5
CDR3: CASSSENWGGNQPQHF
DNA: TGTGCCAGCAGCTCTGAAAACTGGGGCGGGAATCAGCCCCAGCATTTT

V: TRBV2
D: NA
size: few
J: TRBJ2-2
CDR3: CASSKGPGELFF
DNA: TGTGCCAGCAGTAAGGGTCCCGGGGAGCTGTTTTTT

V: TRBV4-3
D: NA
size: NA
J: TRBJ2-3
CDR3: CASSQAGSSTDTQYF
DNA: TGCGCCAGCAGCCAAGCCGGTTCTAGCACAGATACGCAGTATTTT

V: TRBV6-2/TRBV6-3
D: TRBD1
size: few
J: TRBJ1-2
CDR3: CASSDRDRGHGYTF
DNA: TGTGCCAGCAGTGACCGGGACAGGGGGCACGGCTACACCTTC

V: TRBV5-6
D: TRBD1
size: NA
J: TRBJ1-1
CDR3: CASSLTDRGAEAFF
DNA: TGTGCCAGCAGCCTAACGGACAGGGGGGCTGAAGCTTTCTTT

V: TRBV12-5
D: TRBD2
size: NA
J: TRBJ2-2
CDR3: CASGLVLSDAGGPTKNTGELFF
DNA: TGTGCTAGTGGTTTGGTACTCTCCGACGCGGGGGGTCCTACGAAGAACACCGGGGAGCTGTTTTTT

V: TRBV28
D: TRBD1
size: once
J: TRBJ1-2
CDR3: CATLSRQGQGLYGYTF
DNA: TGTGCCACCCTTTCTCGACAGGGGCAGGGTCTATATGGCTACACCTTC

V: TRBV20-1
D: TRBD2
size: few
J: TRBJ2-3
CDR3: CSARGMLAGASTDTQYF
DNA: TGCAGTGCTAGAGGCATGCTAGCGGGGGCTTCCACAGATACGCAGTATTTT

V: TRBV2
D: TRBD1
size: few
J: TRBJ1-4
CDR3: CASLATGLEKLFF
DNA: TGTGCCAGCCTAGCGACAGGGTTGGAGAAACTGTTTTTT

V: TRBV27
D: TRBD1
size: few
J: TRBJ2-3
CDR3: CASSTGTGGDTQYF
DNA: TGTGCCAGCAGCACCGGGACAGGAGGGGATACGCAGTATTTT

V: TRBV7-2
D: TRBD1
size: NA
J: TRBJ1-2
CDR3: CASSEGQGGGYTF
DNA: TGTGCCAGCAGCGAGGGACAGGGAGGCGGCTACACCTTC

V: TRBV28
D: NA
size: many
J: TRBJ1-5
CDR3: CASSSGGGNNQPQHF
DNA: TGTGCCAGCAGTTCAGGAGGGGGGAACAATCAGCCCCAGCATTTT

V: TRBV20-1
D: NA
size: NA
J: TRBJ1-2
CDR3: CSLAGNYGYTF
DNA: TGCAGTCTCGCGGGGAACTATGGCTACACCTTC

V: TRBV5-5
D: NA
size: NA
J: TRBJ2-5
CDR3: CASSLAGNEGETQYF
DNA: TGTGCCAGCAGCTTGGCCGGGAACGAGGGGGAGACCCAGTACTTC

V: TRBV5-1
D: NA
size: NA
J: TRBJ2-2
CDR3: CASSLSVRLSNTGELFF
DNA: TGCGCCAGCAGCCTGTCGGTGCGACTCTCGAACACCGGGGAGCTGTTTTTT

V: TRBV29-1
D: NA
size: few
J: TRBJ2-1
CDR3: CSVEGTPTVQFF
DNA: TGCAGCGTCGAGGGGACCCCGACTGTGCAGTTCTTC

V: TRBV3-1
D: TRBD1
size: few
J: TRBJ1-1
CDR3: CASSLFFDRANTEAFF
DNA: TGTGCCAGCAGCCTCTTTTTCGACAGGGCGAACACTGAAGCTTTCTTT

V: TRBV7-2
D: NA
size: few
J: TRBJ2-3
CDR3: CASSLAVVTTDTQYF
DNA: TGTGCCAGCAGCTTAGCGGTGGTAACCACAGATACGCAGTATTTT

V: TRBV7-3
D: TRBD1
size: many
J: TRBJ1-6
CDR3: CASSAGGQGRSPLHF
DNA: TGTGCCAGCAGCGCTGGGGGACAGGGCCGTTCACCCCTCCACTTT

V: TRBV7-7
D: NA
size: few
J: TRBJ2-5
CDR3: CASSLGGTKETQYF
DNA: TGTGCTAGCAGCTTAGGGGGGACTAAAGAGACCCAGTACTTC

V: TRBV7-9
D: NA
size: NA
J: TRBJ1-4
CDR3: CASSGTENEKLFF
DNA: TGTGCCAGCAGTGGGACGGAGAATGAAAAACTGTTTTTT

V: TRBV7-2
D: TRBD1
size: few
J: TRBJ1-2
CDR3: CASSLQGAPNYGYTF
DNA: TGTGCCAGCAGCTTACAGGGGGCGCCTAACTATGGCTACACCTTC

V: TRBV29-1
D: NA
size: NA
J: TRBJ2-5
CDR3: CSVQLPTARETQYF
DNA: TGCAGCGTCCAATTGCCGACAGCCCGGGAGACCCAGTACTTC